These 28 T cell receptor beta chains were all obtained from the same sample, sequenced in a study of blood T cell repertoires in COVID-19. Measured with immunoSEQ multiplex PCR; TCRdb has only the in-frame clones, and not every one. The sample contains 300,000 to 350,000 clones, roughly 87% of which appear only once. Material: peripheral blood. Receptors originate from a man aged 18 to 30 with active or convalescent COVID-19.

This rearrangement joins TRBV5-1 to TRBJ2-7; the match to TRBD1 covers 7 bases. V shed 0 bases, J shed 5 bases, and the junction held 11 bases outside the gene matches. The CDR3 has 16 amino acids. Germline V gene lookup returns CDR1 SGHRS and CDR2 YFSETQ. CDR3 amino acids: CASSLVLTGAAHEQYF. The CDR3 nucleotides are TGCGCCAGCAGCTTGGTGTTAACAGGGGCGGCCCACGAGCAGTACTTC.

The chain employs TRBV7-9 and TRBJ2-3, with TRBD2 matching 13 bases. Trimming took 1 base from V and 3 from J; bases not matched to a gene: 1. In germline, CDR1 is SEHNR, CDR2 FQNEAQ (reference sequence). The CDR3 has 16 residues. The CDR3 loop reads CASSLGTSGRTDTQYF. CDR3 sequence (DNA): TGTGCCAGCAGCTTAGGGACTAGCGGGAGAACAGATACGCAGTATTTT.

The chain employs TRBV3-1 (or the pseudogene TRBV3-2) and TRBJ2-7; the D is unclear. The CDR3 contains 13 residues. The V and J ends lost 3 bases and 4 bases respectively, with 10 bases between them. Germline V gene lookup returns CDR1 LGHDT and CDR2 YNNKEL (reference sequence). The CDR3 DNA reads as TGTGCCAGCAGCCAGGCTGTGAATTACGAGCAGTACTTC. It yields the protein CASSQAVNYEQYF.

CDR3 sequence reads: CASSVAWGGPYEQYF. The CDR3 DNA sequence: TGTGCCAGCAGCGTGGCGTGGGGGGGCCCGTACGAGCAGTACTTC. V usage is TRBV7-2 and J usage is TRBJ2-7; maybe TRBD2 (7 bases). Germline CDR1 and CDR2: SGHTA and FQGNSA. With 5 bases removed from V and 4 bases from J, the gap between germline ends came to 18 bases. The CDR3 length is 15 residues.

V usage is TRBV10-1 and J usage is TRBJ2-2; D possibly corresponds to TRBD1 (5 bases). This CDR3 spans 12 amino acids. Germline-derived CDR1 and CDR2 are WNHNN and SYGVQD (reference sequence). Trimming took 5 bases from V and 6 from J, leaving 7 bases between them. The CDR3: CASSRGPGELFF. CDR3 coding DNA: TGCGCCAGCAGTAGGGGCCCCGGGGAGCTGTTTTTT.

This chain joins TRBV19 and TRBJ2-1; 8 bases are a match to TRBD2. The CDR3 is 15 residues long. The V segment lost 6 bases and the J segment 8 bases; nucleotides outside the gene matches: 12. Germline V CDR1 and CDR2: LNHDA, SQIVND (reference sequence). In nucleotides, the CDR3 is TGTGCCAGTAGGCGTTACAGCGGGAGAGGCGATGAGCAGTTCTTC. Translating gives CASRRYSGRGDEQFF. Drawing the rest from reference TRBV19 and TRBJ2-1, the complete variable domain is DGGITQSPKYLFRKEGQNVTLSCEQNLNHDAMYWYRQDPGQGLRLIYYSQIVNDFQKGDIAEGYSVSREKKESFPLTVTSAQKNPTAFYLCASRRYSGRGDEQFFGPGTRLTVL.

The rearrangement links TRBV7-2 to TRBJ1-6; D remains ambiguous. This CDR3 has 14 residues. The germline V and J ends were trimmed by 4 bases and 7 bases, with 11 bases remaining between them. Germline V lookup: CDR1 SGHTA, CDR2 FQGNSA. The CDR3 loop reads CASSSHRQNSPLHF. DNA for the CDR3: TGTGCCAGCAGCTCCCACCGACAAAATTCACCCCTCCACTTT.

This chain joins TRBV9 and TRBJ1-2, with D perhaps matching TRBD1 (6 bases). Deletions cut 3 bases from V and 4 bases from J, with 16 bases between. This CDR3 comprises 15 residues. Germline V gene sequence: CDR1 SGDLS, CDR2 YYNGEE. The CDR3 region has the DNA TGTGCCAGCAGCGGCAACAGGGAAGGGGGCTATGGCTACACCTTC. It codes for CASSGNREGGYGYTF. The whole variable domain, remainder taken from reference TRBV9 and TRBJ1-2, is DSGVTQTPKHLITATGQRVTLRCSPRSGDLSVYWYQQSLDQGLQFLIQYYNGEERAKGNILERFSAQQFPDLHSELNLSSLELGDSALYFCASSGNREGGYGYTFGSGTRLTVV.

This sequence joins TRBV2 and TRBJ2-6; D might be TRBD2 (5 bases). Trimming removed 4 bases from V and 1 base from J, with 5 bases in between. This CDR3 contains 14 residues. Looked up from germline, CDR1 is SNHLY and CDR2 is FYNNEI. The CDR3 region is CASSGRSGANVLTF. As DNA, the CDR3 is TGTGCCAGCAGTGGGAGGTCTGGGGCCAACGTCCTGACTTTC.

The chain uses TRBV5-4 and TRBJ1-4; TRBD1 might be the D (5 bases). The V and J ends lost 2 bases and 10 bases respectively, with 12 bases between them. The CDR3 contains 13 residues. Germline V gives CDR1 SGHNT, CDR2 YYREEE (reference sequence). CDR3 protein: CASSFAGGGKLFF. The DNA of the CDR3 is TGTGCCAGCAGCTTCGCCGGGGGGGGAAAACTGTTTTTT. The full variable domain, with the rest looked up from reference TRBV5-4 and TRBJ1-4, is ETGVTQSPTHLIKTRGQQVTLRCSSQSGHNTVSWYQQALGQGPQFIFQYYREEENGRGNFPPRFSGLQFPNYSSELNVNALELDDSALYLCASSFAGGGKLFFGSGTQLSVL.

The chain recombines TRBV27 with TRBJ1-5, with 11 bases that match TRBD1. J gave up 2 bases and V 6 bases, and 9 bases lay outside the gene matches. The CDR3 length is 17 residues. Germline V gene lookup returns CDR1 MNHEY and CDR2 SMNVEV (reference sequence). Here the CDR3 reads CASSHSGTGGRNQPQHF. CDR3 bases: TGTGCCAGCAGCCATTCCGGGACAGGGGGTCGCAATCAGCCCCAGCATTTT.

The V call is TRBV5-1, the J call TRBJ2-3; D is possibly TRBD2 (5 bases). The V gene's germline CDR1 is SGHRS and CDR2 YFSETQ. The length of the CDR3 is 15 residues. Between the trimmed V and J ends, which lost 3 bases and 0 bases, there was a span of 11 bases. CDR3 loop: CASSSDTGSTDTQYF. CDR3 nucleotides: TGCGCCAGCAGCTCTGACACGGGGAGCACAGATACGCAGTATTTT.

The chain joins TRBV18 to TRBJ2-1; no clear D gene. The CDR3 sequence is 15 residues long. The germline V gene has CDR1 KGHSH and CDR2 LQKENI. Deletions cut 4 bases from V and 0 bases from J, with 10 bases between. The CDR3: CASSLRNPSYNEQFF. The CDR3 DNA reads TGTGCCAGCTCACTCAGAAACCCCTCCTACAATGAGCAGTTCTTC.

The rearrangement joins TRBV27 to TRBJ2-6, with TRBD2 identical over 8 bases. CDR3 size: 16 residues. V shed 2 bases, J shed 4 bases, and the junction held 4 bases outside the gene matches. Germline CDR1 is MNHEY and CDR2 is SMNVEV (reference sequence). CDR3 amino acids: CASSLVSGVGANVLTF. The CDR3 coding sequence is TGTGCCAGCAGTTTAGTTAGCGGGGTGGGGGCCAACGTCCTGACTTTC.

This sequence joins TRBV5-5 and TRBJ2-3; a weak D match, TRBD1 (6 bases). The CDR3 runs 15 residues. With 4 bases removed from V and 2 bases from J, the gap between germline ends came to 14 bases. Germline V gene lookup returns CDR1 SGHKS and CDR2 YYEKEE (reference sequence). Here the CDR3 reads CASSNRDRYTDTQYF. CDR3 nucleotide sequence: TGTGCCAGCAGCAACCGTGACAGGTACACAGATACGCAGTATTTT.

The rearrangement joins TRBV6-6 to TRBJ2-7; D is possibly TRBD1 (5 bases). The V end was cut by 5 bases, the J end by 3 bases, with 11 bases between. From germline, CDR1 is MNHNY and CDR2 SVGAGI (reference sequence). The CDR3 has 13 residues. In DNA form, the CDR3 reads TGTGCCAGCAGTCTCGACAGTTTCTACGAGCAGTACTTC. Its translation: CASSLDSFYEQYF.

The gene calls are TRBV5-8 and TRBJ1-5, with D unresolved. V lost 3 bases, J lost 4 bases, and 5 bases lay in between. This CDR3 region has 12 residues. Germline-derived CDR1 and CDR2 are SGHTS and YDEGEE. The CDR3 is CASSSTNQPQHF. CDR3 nucleotides: TGTGCCAGCAGCTCTACTAATCAGCCCCAGCATTTT.

The chain couples TRBV29-1 to TRBJ2-1; 11 bases map to TRBD2. Germline CDR1 and CDR2: SQVTM and ANQGSEA. The ends lost 4 bases at V and 0 bases at J; junction bases unmatched: 11. The CDR3 has 18 residues. The CDR3 sequence is CSVVRTSGHTFSYNEQFF. In DNA, the CDR3 is TGCAGCGTTGTTCGGACTAGCGGGCATACCTTCTCCTACAATGAGCAGTTCTTC.

The rearrangement uses TRBV18 and TRBJ2-3, with 9 bases identical to TRBD2. This CDR3 comprises 14 residues. V lost 3 bases and J lost 6; bases outside the gene matches: 4. In germline, CDR1 is KGHSH, CDR2 LQKENI. The CDR3 loop is CASSPGLASDTQYF. The CDR3, as DNA: TGTGCCAGCTCACCGGGACTAGCTTCTGATACGCAGTATTTT.

This chain joins TRBV21-1 and TRBJ1-5; the DNA was not used to check the table's D call, TRBD1. TRBV21-1 represents a pseudogene. The CDR3 is 15 amino acids. The CDR3, as DNA: TGTGCCAGCAGTCACGTCAGATATAGCAATCAGCCCCAGCATTTT. Translated: CASSHVRYSNQPQHF.

The CDR3 loop reads CASRGSGGFNGELFF. CDR3 nucleotide sequence: TGTGCCAGCAGGGGTAGCGGGGGATTTAACGGGGAGCTGTTTTTT. This chain links TRBV6-5 with TRBJ2-2, with 9 bases identical to TRBD2. Unmatched junction bases numbered 9, after V lost 6 bases and J lost 7 bases. Looked up from germline, CDR1 is MNHEY and CDR2 is SVGAGI. The CDR3 covers 15 residues.

The chain employs TRBV4-1 and TRBJ1-1; D uncertain. The CDR3 loop spans 12 amino acids. V lost 0 bases, J lost 5 bases, and 4 bases lay in between. CDR1 is MGHRA, CDR2 YSYEKL, per germline. The CDR3 sequence: CASSQDGTEAFF. The CDR3 DNA is TGCGCCAGCAGCCAAGACGGGACTGAAGCTTTCTTT.

In nucleotides, the CDR3 is TGTGCCAGCAGCCCGACTTTCTACGAGCAGTACTTC. The encoded protein is CASSPTFYEQYF. This sequence joins TRBV28 and TRBJ2-7; D not certain. This CDR3 has 12 amino acids. V shed 6 bases and J shed 3 bases, with 9 bases lying between them. In germline, CDR1 is MDHEN, CDR2 SYDVKM.

The rearrangement links TRBV15 to TRBJ2-1, with a weak D call TRBD2 (6 bases). Trimming pared 0 bases from V and 6 bases from J, leaving 24 bases between. CDR1 and CDR2 (germline): LNHNV, YYDKDF (reference sequence). CDR3 length equals 19 residues. CDR3 residues: CATSRDFAMTVRRGNEQFF. For the CDR3, the DNA is TGTGCCACCAGCAGAGATTTCGCCATGACAGTCCGGAGGGGCAATGAGCAGTTCTTC.

The J gene is TRBJ1-1, the V gene TRBV7-9; D is possibly TRBD1 (6 bases). V dropped 5 bases and J dropped 4 bases, with 14 bases sitting between them. The CDR3 is made up of 14 amino acids. Looked up from germline, CDR1 is SEHNR and CDR2 is FQNEAQ (reference sequence). The CDR3 is CASSPLEQGTEAFF. The CDR3 DNA reads as TGTGCCAGCAGCCCGCTGGAACAGGGCACTGAAGCTTTCTTT.

The CDR3 reads CASSKARRDRQLYGYTF. The CDR3 region has the DNA TGTGCCAGCAGCAAAGCAAGGAGGGACCGCCAACTCTATGGCTACACCTTC. The chain uses TRBV21-1 and TRBJ1-2. TRBV21-1 is an annotated pseudogene. The CDR3 runs 17 residues.

The genes are TRBV2 and TRBJ2-7; TRBD2 agrees at 8 bases. Germline V gene data show CDR1 as SNHLY and CDR2 as FYNNEI. The V gene end was trimmed by 11 bases and the J gene end by 2 bases; junction bases not matched to a gene: 11. The CDR3 spans 14 residues. The CDR3 sequence is CAQGDTSGTYEQYF. DNA for the CDR3: TGTGCCCAGGGCGATACTAGCGGAACCTACGAGCAGTACTTC.

The chain employs TRBV15 and TRBJ1-4; TRBD1 might be the D (5 bases). This CDR3 has 16 residues. The V gene lost 1 base and the J gene lost 0 bases, with 9 bases spanning the gap. Germline CDR1 reads LNHNV; CDR2 reads YYDKDF (reference sequence). The CDR3 nucleotides read TGTGCCACCAGCAGAGTAACGGGGGCAACTAATGAAAAACTGTTTTTT. Protein product: CATSRVTGATNEKLFF.